This entry concerns a single TCR beta chain. Other DNA sequences in this sample translate to the same CDR3. This entry comes from a study of blood T cell repertoires in COVID-19. Turning to the study itself: Nucleic acid was either cDNA or gDNA, and it came from T cells, B-cell-depleted T cells, or PBMCs.

TCRdb's table, derived via immunoSEQ multiplex PCR, lists solely in-frame clones and lacks some. Here the sample spans 150,000 to 200,000 clones, 83% being singletons. The CDR3 sequence is 18 residues long. Sequencing was carried out using PBMCs or T cells enriched from blood (not recorded which). V gene TRBV21-1 combines with J gene TRBJ1-3; the listed D gene, TRBD1, was not tested against the DNA. TRBV21-1 represents a pseudogene. The TCR originated in a woman between 50 and 59 years old who had recovered from COVID-19. CDR3 bases: TGTGCCAGCAGCATCACCACGGGACAGGGAAAAATTGGAAACACCATATATTTT. It is translated as CASSITTGQGKIGNTIYF.